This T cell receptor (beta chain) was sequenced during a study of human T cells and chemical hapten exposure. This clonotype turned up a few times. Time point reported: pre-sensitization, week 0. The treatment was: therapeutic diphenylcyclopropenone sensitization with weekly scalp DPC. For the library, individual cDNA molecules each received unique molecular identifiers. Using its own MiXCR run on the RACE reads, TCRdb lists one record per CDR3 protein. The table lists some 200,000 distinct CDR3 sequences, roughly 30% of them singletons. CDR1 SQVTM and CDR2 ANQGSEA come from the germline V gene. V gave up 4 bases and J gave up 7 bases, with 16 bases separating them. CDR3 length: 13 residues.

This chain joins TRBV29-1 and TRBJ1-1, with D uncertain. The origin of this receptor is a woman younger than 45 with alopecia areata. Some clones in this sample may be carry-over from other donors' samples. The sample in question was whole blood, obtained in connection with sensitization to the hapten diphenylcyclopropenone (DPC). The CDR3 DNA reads TGCAGCGTTGGAAACTTGGGCGGTGGTGAAGCTTTCTTT. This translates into CSVGNLGGGEAFF.